This TCR beta chain was found in a study of T cell responses to AZD1222 COVID-19 vaccine. Study-wide results and caveats: CD4 TCRs linked to vaccination spanned spike, dominating at 160-218 and 743-854. When two AZD1222 doses had been given, Spike-specific TCR breadth and depth rose. The study sampled repertoires only after the peak T cell response. Most donors were white British, females outnumbered males, and clonal diversity was possibly underestimated.

CDR3 length: 15 residues. CDR1 is SGDLS, CDR2 YYNGEE, per germline. V gave up 0 bases and J gave up 7 bases, with 14 bases separating them. Some clones are missing from TCRdb's copy, which holds only in-frame ones; the method was immunoSEQ multiplex PCR. The sample has under 200,000 clones; about 88% are singletons. In regard to this clone: Its antigen remains unknown.

The clonotype originates from an adult who received the AZD1222 COVID-19 vaccine. The sequences come from peripheral blood, collected 28 days after the second AZD1222 dose. The rearrangement joins TRBV9 to TRBJ2-1; D could derive from TRBD1 or TRBD2 (5 bases each). Here the CDR3 reads CASSVAGTDYNEQFF. The CDR3 DNA sequence: TGTGCCAGCAGCGTAGCTGGGACGGATTATAATGAGCAGTTCTTC.